This TCR beta chain was sequenced during a study of T cell responses to AZD1222 COVID-19 vaccine. TCRdb keeps only in-frame clones here, not all; method: immunoSEQ multiplex PCR. The table has about 90,000 clones, about 87% seen once. Germline loops: CDR1 SGDLS, CDR2 YYNGEE. Losses at the gene ends were 4 bases for V and 6 bases for J; bases not matched to a gene: 10. The CDR3 covers 15 residues. Sequencing used peripheral blood, obtained on day 0 of AZD1222 vaccination. This sequence originates from an adult in good health. V is TRBV9 and J is TRBJ1-2; 9 positions agree with TRBD1. CDR3 nucleotides: TGTGCCAGCAGCCCATGGACAGGGGTGAAGGATGGCTACACCTTC. Protein sequence: CASSPWTGVKDGYTF.